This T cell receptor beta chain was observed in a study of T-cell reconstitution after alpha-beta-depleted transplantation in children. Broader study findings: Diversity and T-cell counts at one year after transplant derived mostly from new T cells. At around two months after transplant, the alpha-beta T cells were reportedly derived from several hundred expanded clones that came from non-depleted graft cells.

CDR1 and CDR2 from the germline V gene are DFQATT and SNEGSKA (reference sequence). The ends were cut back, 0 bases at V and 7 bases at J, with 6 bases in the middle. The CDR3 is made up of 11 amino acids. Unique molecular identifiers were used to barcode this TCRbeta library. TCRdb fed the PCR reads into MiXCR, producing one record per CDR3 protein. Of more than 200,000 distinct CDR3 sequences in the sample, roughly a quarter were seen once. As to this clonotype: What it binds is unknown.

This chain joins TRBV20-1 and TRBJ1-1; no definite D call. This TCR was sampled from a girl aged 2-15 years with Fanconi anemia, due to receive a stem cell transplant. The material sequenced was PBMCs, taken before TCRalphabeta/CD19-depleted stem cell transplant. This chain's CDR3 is CSARDRIEAFF. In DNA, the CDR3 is TGCAGTGCTAGAGATCGGATTGAAGCTTTCTTT.